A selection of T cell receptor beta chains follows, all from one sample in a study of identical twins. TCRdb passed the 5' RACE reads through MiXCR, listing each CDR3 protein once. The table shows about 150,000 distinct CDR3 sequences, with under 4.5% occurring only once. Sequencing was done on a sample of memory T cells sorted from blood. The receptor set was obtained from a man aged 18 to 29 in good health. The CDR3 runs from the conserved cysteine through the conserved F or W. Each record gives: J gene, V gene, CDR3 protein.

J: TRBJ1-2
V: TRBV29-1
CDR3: CSVDPANYGYTF

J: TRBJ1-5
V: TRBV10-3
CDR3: CAISEQGGQPQHF

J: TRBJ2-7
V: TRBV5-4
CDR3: CASSLAGPGSNEQYF

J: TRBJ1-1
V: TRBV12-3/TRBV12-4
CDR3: CASSSNRGGDTEAFF

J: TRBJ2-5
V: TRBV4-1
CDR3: CASSQDPWSQETQYF

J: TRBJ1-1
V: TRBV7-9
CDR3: CASSLGDPRNTEAFF

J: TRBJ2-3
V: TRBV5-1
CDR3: CASSLGGTSGGDTQYF

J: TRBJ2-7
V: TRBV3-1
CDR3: CASRHRDTLGEQYF

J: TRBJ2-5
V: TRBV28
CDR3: CASRPTGKGTQYF

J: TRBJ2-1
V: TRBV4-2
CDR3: CASSQDLSGTQFF

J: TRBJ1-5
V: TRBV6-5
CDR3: CASGPHNQPQHF

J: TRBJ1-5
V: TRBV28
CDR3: CASSLSTARQNQPQHF

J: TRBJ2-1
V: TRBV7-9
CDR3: CASSLALGGIGNEQFF

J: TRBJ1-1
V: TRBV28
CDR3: CASSLGRITEAFF

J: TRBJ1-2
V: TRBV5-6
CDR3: CASSQDRLYGYTF

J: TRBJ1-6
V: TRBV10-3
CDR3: CAISESLGQTAPLHF

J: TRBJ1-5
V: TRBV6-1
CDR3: CASSEGGAQNQPQHF

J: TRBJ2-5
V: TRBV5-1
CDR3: CASSLGQPGQETQYF

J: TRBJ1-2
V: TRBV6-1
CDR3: CASRAWAQTNYAYTF

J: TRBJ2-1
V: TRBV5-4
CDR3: CASSDGSTYNEQFF

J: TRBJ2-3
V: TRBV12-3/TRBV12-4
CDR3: CATNFGSTDTQYF

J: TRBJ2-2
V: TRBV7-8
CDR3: CASSFVFLGQGSTNTGELFF

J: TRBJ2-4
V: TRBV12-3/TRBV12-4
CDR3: CASSSTGQGRGVNIQYF

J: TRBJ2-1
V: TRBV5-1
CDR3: CASSFQTYNEQFF

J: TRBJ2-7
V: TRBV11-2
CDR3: CASSLFGTGYGEQYF

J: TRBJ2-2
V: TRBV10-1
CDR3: CASSESRTGANTGELFF

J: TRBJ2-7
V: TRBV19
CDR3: CASRPTWTSNYEQYF

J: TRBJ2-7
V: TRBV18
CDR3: CASSRGLGTGEYEQYF

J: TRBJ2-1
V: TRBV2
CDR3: CASSEELASVEQFF

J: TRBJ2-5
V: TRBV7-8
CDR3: CASSLVRSDREAAQYF

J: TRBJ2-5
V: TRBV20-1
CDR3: CSGVGLAGETQYF

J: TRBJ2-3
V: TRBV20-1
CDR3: CSAELLQGRTDTQYF

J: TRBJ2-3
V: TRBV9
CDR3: CASSVGASFSDTQYF

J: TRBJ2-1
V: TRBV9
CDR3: CARGLVWGGNEQFF

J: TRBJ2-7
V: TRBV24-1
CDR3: CATSDLQNEQYF

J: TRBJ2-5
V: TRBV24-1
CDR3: CATSDFQGALGKETQYF

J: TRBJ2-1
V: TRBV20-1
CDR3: CSARVYAHEQFF

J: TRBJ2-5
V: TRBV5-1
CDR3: CASSLWDQETQYF

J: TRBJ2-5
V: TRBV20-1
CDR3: CSAPRLAGETQYF

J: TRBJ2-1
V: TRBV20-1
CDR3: CSAAGTSGSQYNEQFF

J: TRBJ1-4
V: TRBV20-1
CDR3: CRAGQGDEKLFF

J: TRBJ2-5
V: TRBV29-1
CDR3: CSVKPGHLQETQYF

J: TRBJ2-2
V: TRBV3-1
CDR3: CASSQIGNTGELFF

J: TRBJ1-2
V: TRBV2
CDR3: CASSRTGKGYTF

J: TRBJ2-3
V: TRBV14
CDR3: CASSPRGSPSTDTQYF

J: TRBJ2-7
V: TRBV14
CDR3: CASSRQGVDEQYF

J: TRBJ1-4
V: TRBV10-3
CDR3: CAISGGGEKLFF

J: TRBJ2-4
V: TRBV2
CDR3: CASTVTGSTNIQYF

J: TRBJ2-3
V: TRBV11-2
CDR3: CASSLRRWGAGFGDTQYF

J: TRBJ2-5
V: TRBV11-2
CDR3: CASSSWTGGVETQYF

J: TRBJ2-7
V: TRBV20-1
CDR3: CSARGEGTIEQYF

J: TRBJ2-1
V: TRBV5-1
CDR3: CASSGTGTSRDNEQFF

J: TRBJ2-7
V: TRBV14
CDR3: CASSQDWTAYEQYF

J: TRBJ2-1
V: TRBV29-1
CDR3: CSVGFLAGGDNEQFF

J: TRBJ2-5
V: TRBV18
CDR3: CASSPGGVGETQYF

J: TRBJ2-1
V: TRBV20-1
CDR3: CSVGPPRGSYNEQFF

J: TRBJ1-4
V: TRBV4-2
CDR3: CASSQDGEKLFF